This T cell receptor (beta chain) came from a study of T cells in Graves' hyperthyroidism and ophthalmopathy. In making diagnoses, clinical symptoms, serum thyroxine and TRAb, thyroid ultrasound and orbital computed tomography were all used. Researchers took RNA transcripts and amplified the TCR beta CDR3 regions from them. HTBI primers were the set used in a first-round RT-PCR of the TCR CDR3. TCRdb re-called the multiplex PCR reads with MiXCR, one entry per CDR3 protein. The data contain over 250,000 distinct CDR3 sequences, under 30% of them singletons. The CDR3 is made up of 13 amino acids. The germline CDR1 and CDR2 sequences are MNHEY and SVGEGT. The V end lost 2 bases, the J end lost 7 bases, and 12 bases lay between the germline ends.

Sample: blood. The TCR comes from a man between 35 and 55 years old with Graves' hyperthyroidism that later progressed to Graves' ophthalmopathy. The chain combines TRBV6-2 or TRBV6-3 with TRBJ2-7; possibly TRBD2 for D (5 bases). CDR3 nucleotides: TGTGCCAGCAGTTACGGAGGTTCTCTGGAGCAGTACTTC. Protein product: CASSYGGSLEQYF.